This T cell receptor (beta chain) stems from a study of T cell responses to AZD1222 COVID-19 vaccine (dated by TCRdb to about 2021). In the study overall: Because spike-specific TCR depth and breadth did not differ between the two schedules, AZD1222 recipients who got a second dose at roughly 4 weeks were pooled with those who got a second dose at roughly 12 weeks. A total of just over 230 trial participants underwent TCR sequencing, of whom roughly 210 received two doses of AZD1222 and roughly 25 received two doses of the MenACWY control vaccine. Enrollment into the trials was organized by age into subgroups of 18-55, 56-69 and 70-plus years, and those subgroups contained approximately 150, 30 and 60 TCR-sequenced participants, respectively.

Sample time point, as interpreted from the label and publication: baseline before first vaccination. Samples from vaccinated people were obtained from the UK trials COV001 and COV002, which included a single-blind randomized controlled phase 2/3 trial of AZD1222 (ChAdOx1 nCoV-19) in healthy adults. Trial participant PBMC samples were collected at day 0 and day 28 after the second dose for TCRbeta chain sequencing. This clone was picked up one time. Its binding antigen is unknown. No base-level quality is on record; no much larger clone is a single base apart. The CDR3 regions of human TCRbeta chains were subjected to immunosequencing. Processing in the source paper ran as follows. Repertoire TCRs were matched against a reference library of SARS-CoV-2-specific TCRs generated with the MIRA antigen-specificity platform. Breadth was defined as the fraction of unique TCRs that were SARS-CoV-2-associated, and depth was defined as the fraction of total T cells that were SARS-CoV-2-associated. Each spike-specific TCR was assigned to its reactive spike region and to a CD4 or CD8 class using the MIRA data. Log10-transformed breadth and depth values were compared by one-way ANOVA with Sidak's multiple comparisons tests. Held by TCRdb, this immuneACCESS table contains in-frame sequences only and omits some clones. Under half of the omission traces to an unresolved V gene where checked; the cause of the rest is unknown. Clone size and the V and J calls come from that table; the DNA yielded D and trimming. This sample has tens of thousands of clones in its table, and more than 80% of those were observed once. The ten largest clonotypes hold roughly 5.6% of the sample.

Study-wide conclusions, independent of this receptor: After two AZD1222 doses, spike-specific TCR breadth and depth were significantly higher than at day 0 and than in MenACWY recipients. CD4 TCRs associated with the vaccine covered the entire spike protein, and the dominant responses were in regions 160-218 and 743-854. Conclusions about previously exposed vaccinees were limited because only six AZD1222 recipients were SARS-CoV-2 seropositive at baseline. Because no day 14 peak-response samples were available, the repertoires could be characterized only after the peak T cell response. Epitopes outside the regions mutated in the B.1.351 and B.1.1.7 variants were reportedly recognized by nearly half of the unique spike-specific TCRs. Most participants were white British and females outnumbered males, and the authors suggested that clonal diversity may have been underestimated. The 56-69-year group was small, and its depth increase did not reach significance, likely because of low power.

The CDR3 numbers 17 residues from cysteine through phenylalanine. Only the CDR3 portion is preserved as DNA: 51 bases, with reading frame beginning at the first base. V gives up 5 bases and J gives up 0 bases, and the segment between their germline ends measures 17 bases. The germline V gene supplies CDR1 MDHEN and CDR2 SYDVKM. Sequencing was performed on peripheral blood, taken on day 0 of AZD1222 vaccination. Rearrangement joined TRBV28 to TRBJ1-3; no confident D gene assignment can be made. This clonotype originated in an adult in good health. The sequenced DNA: TGTGCCAGCAGTCCCCTGGCCCGGACGGGCTCTGGAAACACCATATATTTT. This codes for CASSPLARTGSGNTIYF.